This T cell receptor beta chain was retrieved from a study of blood T cell repertoires in COVID-19. For the study at large: Whether acute or convalescent, the COVID-19 samples came from the United States, Italy and Spain. Sources were T cells, B-cell-depleted T cells, or PBMCs; the material itself was cDNA or gDNA.

Authors' analysis steps: Estimated nucleated cell counts came from reference gene primer amplification. Sequenced by immunoSEQ multiplex PCR; TCRdb stores in-frame clones only, minus some. That table furnishes V, J and clone size, whereas the DNA furnished D and trimming. Among some 150,000 clones, about 83% were seen once, and the ten largest hold 3% to 4.5%. Germline CDR1 GTSNPN, CDR2 SVGIG (reference sequence). CDR3 size: 13 residues. V was shortened by 4 bases and J by 2 bases, with 12 bases between the two germline ends. Material for sequencing was peripheral blood. The source of this sequence is a man aged 18 to 30 with active or convalescent COVID-19. V and J are TRBV30 and TRBJ2-7; tentative D call: TRBD2 (6 bases). The CDR3 bases are TGTGCCTGGAATCTCGGGGGAGCCTACGAGCAGTACTTC. It specifies CAWNLGGAYEQYF.